In this sample, the clone carrying this TCR beta chain turned up once. The antigen remains unidentified. This entry is derived from a study of shared clonotypes between healthy human individuals. Naive CD8 populations comprised CD45RO-negative cells positively selected for CCR7, excluding terminally differentiated effector memory CD45RA+ cells. Study observations and caveats: Researchers sampled blood only, noting tissue repertoires likely differ.

This CDR3 is built from 15 residues. Trimming took 6 bases from V and 1 from J, leaving 15 bases between them. Germline loops: CDR1 MDHEN, CDR2 SYDVKM. Sorted-subset replicate PCR reactions contained about 200 ng DNA, corresponding to about 30,000 T cell genomes. The repertoire was sequenced with immunoSEQ multiplex PCR; TCRdb's copy has only in-frame clones and lacks some. The table shows fewer than 850,000 clones, with roughly 96% occurring only once. The TCR originated in a man between 25 and 39 years old in good health. This sequence joins TRBV28 and TRBJ1-1, with D possibly TRBD1 on 6 matching bases. What was sequenced was naive CD8+ T cells sorted from blood. CDR3 bases: TGTGCCAGCAGCCTCTTGACAGGTGGGAACACTGAAGCTTTCTTT. Its translation: CASSLLTGGNTEAFF.